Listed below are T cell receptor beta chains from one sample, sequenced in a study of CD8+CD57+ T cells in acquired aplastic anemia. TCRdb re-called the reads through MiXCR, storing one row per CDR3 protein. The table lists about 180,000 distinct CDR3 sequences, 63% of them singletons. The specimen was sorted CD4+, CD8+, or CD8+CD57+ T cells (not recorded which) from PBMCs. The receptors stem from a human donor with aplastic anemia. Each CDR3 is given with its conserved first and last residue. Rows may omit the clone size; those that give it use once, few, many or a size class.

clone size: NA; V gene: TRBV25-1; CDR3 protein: CASYGGREAFF
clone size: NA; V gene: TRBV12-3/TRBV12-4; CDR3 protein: CASSEASRYYGYTF
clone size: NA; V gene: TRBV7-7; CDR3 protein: CASSLATGTGPNNEKVFF
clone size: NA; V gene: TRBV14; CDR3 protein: CASSQGVFGYTF
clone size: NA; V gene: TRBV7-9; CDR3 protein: CASSLSGRAGEQYF
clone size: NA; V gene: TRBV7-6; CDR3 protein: CASSPQDF
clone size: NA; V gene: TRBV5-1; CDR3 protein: CASSPIPQHF
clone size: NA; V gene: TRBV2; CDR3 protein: CASRTSDYEQYF
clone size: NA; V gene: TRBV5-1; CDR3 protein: CASSWGTTEQFF
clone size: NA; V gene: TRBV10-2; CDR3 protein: CASSEEKYSGANVLTF
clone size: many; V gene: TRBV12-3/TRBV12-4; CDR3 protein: CASSFALTDTQYF
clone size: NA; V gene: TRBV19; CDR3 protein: CASSAQGSGTEAFF
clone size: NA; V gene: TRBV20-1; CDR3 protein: CSAPAPGQGAGEQYF
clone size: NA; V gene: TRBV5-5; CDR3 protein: CASSLEGARSEKLFF
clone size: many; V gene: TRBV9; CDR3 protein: CASSGAGVSYNEQFF
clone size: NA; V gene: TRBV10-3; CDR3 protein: CAISRDTEAFF
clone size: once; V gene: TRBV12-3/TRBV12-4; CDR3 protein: CASRGQGTDTQYF
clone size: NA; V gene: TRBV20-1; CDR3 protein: CSAHHWGDSTDTQYF
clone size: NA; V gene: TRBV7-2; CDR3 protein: CASSGRSGRVAGELFF
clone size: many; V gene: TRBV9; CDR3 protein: CASSPRTASYEQYF
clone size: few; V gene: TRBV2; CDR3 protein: CASSVPGQGTGNTIYF
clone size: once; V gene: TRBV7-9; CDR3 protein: CASSFGEDTIYF
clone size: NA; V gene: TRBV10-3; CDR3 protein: CAISEFQETRPAFF
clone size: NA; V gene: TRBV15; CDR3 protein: CATSSSDRRGTEAFF
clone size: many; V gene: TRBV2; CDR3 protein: CASRNQHLGQYNEQFF
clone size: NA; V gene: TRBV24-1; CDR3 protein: CATSKPSGGGSYEQYF
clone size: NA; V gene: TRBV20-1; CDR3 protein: CSARVTSGRASRETQYF
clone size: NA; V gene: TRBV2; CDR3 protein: CAKQGRDYEQYF
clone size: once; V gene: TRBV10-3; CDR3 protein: CAILTSSQDNEQFF
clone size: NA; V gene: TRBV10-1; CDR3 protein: CASSQTGNTEAFF
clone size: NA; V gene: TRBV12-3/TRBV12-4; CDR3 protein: CASSPLTGTYEQYF
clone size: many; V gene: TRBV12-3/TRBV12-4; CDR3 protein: CASSLSLGGTGELFF
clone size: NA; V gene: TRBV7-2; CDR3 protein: CASSLRGAKDSQYF
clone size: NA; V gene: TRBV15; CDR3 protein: CATSRVEGPREVTQYF
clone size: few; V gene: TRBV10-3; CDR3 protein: CAISAQPNSPLHF
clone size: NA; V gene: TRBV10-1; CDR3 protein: CASSESGPGETQYF
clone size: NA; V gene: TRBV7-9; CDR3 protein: CASSSQTGGQGYIQYF
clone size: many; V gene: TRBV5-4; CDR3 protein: CASYELDEQFF
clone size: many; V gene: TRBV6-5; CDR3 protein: CASSYSGEGYYEQYF
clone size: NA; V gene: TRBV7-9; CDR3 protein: CASSFLTRGDTQYF
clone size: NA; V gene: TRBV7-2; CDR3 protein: CASSLGWETQYF
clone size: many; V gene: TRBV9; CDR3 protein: CASSVGGDYGYTF
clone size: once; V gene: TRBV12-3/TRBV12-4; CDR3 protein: CASSFFESRQAFF
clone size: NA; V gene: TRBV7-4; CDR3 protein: CASSSELANYGYTF
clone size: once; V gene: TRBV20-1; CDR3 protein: CSARPQNTEAFF
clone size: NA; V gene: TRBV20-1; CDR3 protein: CSALLAPMGDTQYF
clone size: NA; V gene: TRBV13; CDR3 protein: CASSNGAGGIEAFF
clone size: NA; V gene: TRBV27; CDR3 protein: CASSDGTGSPDTQYF
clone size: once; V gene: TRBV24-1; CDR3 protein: CATSDNLTPGELFF
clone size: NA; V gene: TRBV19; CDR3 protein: CASSIGGAVYEQYF
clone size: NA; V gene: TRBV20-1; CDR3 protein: CSARVGQGPYEQYF
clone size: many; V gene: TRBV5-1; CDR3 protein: CASSSPETEMNTEAFF
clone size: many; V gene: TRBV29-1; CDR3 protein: CSVEAGEYTGELFF
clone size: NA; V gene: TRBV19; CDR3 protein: CATTPSNMGEQYF
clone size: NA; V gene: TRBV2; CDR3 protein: CASGGLAGSYEQYF
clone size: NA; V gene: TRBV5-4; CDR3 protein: CASSLETGYTGELFF
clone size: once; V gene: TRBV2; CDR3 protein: CATKSGGQYNEQFF